This T cell receptor beta chain was sequenced for a study of cytomegalovirus exposure and HLA in healthy donors. Study conclusions and caveats: Presence/absence analysis assumed near-uniform sequencing depth across donors.

This PCR relied on a set of 60 Vbeta primers and 13 Jbeta primers. Assay: immunoSEQ multiplex PCR; the TCRdb copy retains only in-frame clones and omits some. The table has 95,000 to 150,000 clones, 65% to 85% seen once. The V gene's germline CDR1 is MDHEN and CDR2 SYDVKM. This CDR3 is 12 amino acids long. With 5 bases removed from V and 7 bases from J, the gap between germline ends came to 11 bases. In the case of this clone: Antigen specificity is unknown.

The sequence was collected from a man aged 50 to 59 in good health and CMV-seronegative. Sample: PBMCs. The chain carries TRBV28 and TRBJ1-2; TRBD1 might be the D (5 bases). This CDR3 reads CASSAGGTGYTF. CDR3 bases: TGTGCCAGCAGTGCCGGGGGGACTGGCTACACCTTC.